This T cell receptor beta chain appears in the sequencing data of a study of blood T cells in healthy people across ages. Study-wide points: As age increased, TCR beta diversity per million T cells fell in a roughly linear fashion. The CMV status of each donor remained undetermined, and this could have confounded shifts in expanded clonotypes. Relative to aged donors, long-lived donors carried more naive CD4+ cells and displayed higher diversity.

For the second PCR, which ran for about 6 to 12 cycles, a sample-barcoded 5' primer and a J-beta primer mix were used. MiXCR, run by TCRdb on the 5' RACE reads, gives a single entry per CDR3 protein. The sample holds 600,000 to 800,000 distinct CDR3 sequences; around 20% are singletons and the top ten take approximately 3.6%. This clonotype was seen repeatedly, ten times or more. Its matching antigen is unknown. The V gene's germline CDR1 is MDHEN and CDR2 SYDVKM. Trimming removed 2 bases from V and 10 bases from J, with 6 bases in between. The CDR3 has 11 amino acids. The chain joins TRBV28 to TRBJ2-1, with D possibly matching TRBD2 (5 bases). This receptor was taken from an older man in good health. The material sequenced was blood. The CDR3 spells CASSLRLEQFF. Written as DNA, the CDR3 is TGTGCCAGCAGTTTAAGACTAGAGCAGTTCTTC.